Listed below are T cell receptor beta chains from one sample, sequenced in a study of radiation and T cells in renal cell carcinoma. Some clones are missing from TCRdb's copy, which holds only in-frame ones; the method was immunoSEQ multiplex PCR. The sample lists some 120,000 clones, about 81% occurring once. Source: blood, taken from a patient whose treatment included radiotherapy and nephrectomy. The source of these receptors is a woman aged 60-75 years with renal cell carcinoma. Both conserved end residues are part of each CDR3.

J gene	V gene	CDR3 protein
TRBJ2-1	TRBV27	CASSSLHNEQFF
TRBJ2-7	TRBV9	CASSVGQIYEQYF
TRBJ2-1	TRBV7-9	CASSLTSGQSNEQFF
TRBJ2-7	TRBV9	CASSVGGSGNYEQYF
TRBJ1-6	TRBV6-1	CASSEALRQAENSPLHF
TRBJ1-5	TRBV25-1	CASSRGQGVNQPQHF
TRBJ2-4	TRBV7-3	CASSFSGSKENIQYF
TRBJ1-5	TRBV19	CASRIHSNQPQHF
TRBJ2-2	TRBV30	CAWLRQENTGELFF
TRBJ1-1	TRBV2	CASSEDWGAEAFF
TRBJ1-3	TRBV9	CASSVRGDKLGSGNTIYF
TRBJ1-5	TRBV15	CATSRSQGIQQPQHF
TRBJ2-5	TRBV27	CASSGSRETQYF
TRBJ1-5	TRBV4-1	CASSQDGHRADQPQHF